This entry lists 25 T cell receptor beta chains sequenced from one sample in a study of T cells in Graves' hyperthyroidism and ophthalmopathy. Amplification yielded TCR beta CDR3 regions, with RNA transcripts as the source. A set of HTBI primers served as the primers for a first-round RT-PCR of the TCR CDR3. Each CDR3 protein gets one entry after TCRdb re-called the multiplex PCR reads with MiXCR. Among hundreds of thousands of distinct CDR3 sequences listed, under 30% were seen once. Sample: blood. Receptors were obtained from a middle-aged man with Graves' hyperthyroidism that later progressed to Graves' ophthalmopathy.

This rearrangement joins TRBV4-1 to TRBJ1-1; D is ambiguous. The V end lost 1 base, the J end lost 3 bases, and 9 bases lay between the germline ends. The CDR3 extends over 14 amino acids. Germline CDR1 and CDR2: MGHRA and YSYEKL. The DNA of the CDR3 is TGCGCCAGCAGCCAAGTGCAGGATGACACTGAAGCTTTCTTT. Its protein product is CASSQVQDDTEAFF.

This clonotype appeared many times. The chain joins TRBV5-1 to TRBJ2-5; 9 nucleotides align to TRBD2. The CDR3 is 16 residues long. With 1 base clipped from V and 5 bases from J, the junction kept 9 bases outside the gene matches. Germline V lookup: CDR1 SGHRS, CDR2 YFSETQ. As DNA, the CDR3 is TGCGCCAGCAGCTTGCTTAGCGGGAGTGTCCGGGAGACCCAGTACTTC. Encoded protein: CASSLLSGSVRETQYF.

This chain links TRBV6-2 or TRBV6-3 with TRBJ1-5; no firm D call. The germline gives CDR1 MNHEY, CDR2 SVGEGT. V lost 7 bases and J 0 bases, leaving 13 bases between the germline ends. The CDR3 covers 15 residues. The CDR3 protein is CASTTSSSSNQPQHF. The CDR3 coding sequence is TGTGCCAGCACCACTTCCAGTTCTAGCAATCAGCCCCAGCATTTT.

This clonotype was seen repeatedly, ten times or more. The chain employs TRBV12-3 or TRBV12-4 and TRBJ1-2, with D unclear. This CDR3 is 13 amino acids long. Trimming shortened V by 5 bases and J by 6 bases, and 13 bases separated the two germline ends. CDR3 region: CASSRSHGDGYTF. CDR3 DNA: TGTGCCAGCAGTCGGAGTCACGGGGATGGCTACACCTTC.

V and J are TRBV29-1 and TRBJ1-1, with a possible D match to TRBD1 (5 bases). V lost 0 bases to trimming and J lost 3 bases, with 11 bases between them. This CDR3 has 14 residues. The germline CDR1 and CDR2 sequences are SQVTM and ANQGSEA. CDR3 bases: TGCAGCGTTGAAGATCGGGGGAAGGACACTGAAGCTTTCTTT. Encoded protein: CSVEDRGKDTEAFF.

This clonotype was seen at least ten times. This chain links TRBV6-5 with TRBJ2-7, with 7 nucleotides matching TRBD1. The J segment lost 1 base and the V segment lost 5 bases, leaving 5 bases of the junction unmatched. Germline V lookup: CDR1 MNHEY, CDR2 SVGAGI. The CDR3 contains 14 residues. Here the CDR3 reads CASSPSDRSYEQYF. For the CDR3, the DNA is TGTGCCAGCAGTCCGTCGGACAGGTCCTACGAGCAGTACTTC.

The sample holds many counts of this clonotype. The chain has TRBV25-1 and TRBJ1-2, with no clear D. The ends were cut back, 1 base at V and 7 bases at J, with 13 bases in the middle. The CDR3 loop spans 14 amino acids. CDR1 MGHDK and CDR2 SYGVNS come from the germline V gene. In nucleotides, the CDR3 is TGTGCCAGCAGTGAATTTAAGAGGCGGTCTGGCTACACCTTC. This encodes CASSEFKRRSGYTF.

In this sample, this clonotype turned up many times. The gene calls are TRBV11-2 and TRBJ2-7, with TRBD1 as a possible D gene (6 bases). This CDR3 is built from 15 residues. V lost 6 bases and J lost 1, with 16 bases in between. Germline CDR1 reads SGHAT; CDR2 reads FQNNGV. The DNA of the CDR3 is TGTGCCAGCAGTCACCCCTTGACAGGTTCCTACGAGCAGTACTTC. Its translation: CASSHPLTGSYEQYF.

This clonotype was found many times. The chain carries TRBV7-9 and TRBJ2-2; D possibly corresponds to TRBD1 (6 bases). The CDR3 extends over 13 amino acids. V gave up 6 bases and J gave up 6 bases, with 11 bases separating them. Germline CDR1 and CDR2: SEHNR and FQNEAQ (reference sequence). The CDR3 loop is CASSNYRAGELFF. The CDR3 coding sequence is TGTGCCAGCAGTAACTACAGGGCCGGGGAGCTGTTTTTT.

This clonotype has a count of ten or more. The genes are TRBV20-1 and TRBJ2-7; the D gene is possibly TRBD2 (6 bases). Per germline, CDR1 DFQATT and CDR2 SNEGSKA (reference sequence). This CDR3 is 13 amino acids long. Trimming removed 6 bases at V and 0 bases at J, with 12 bases between. In DNA form, the CDR3 reads TGCAGTGCAACGGGACTGAGCTCCTACGAGCAGTACTTC. Translating gives CSATGLSSYEQYF.

This clonotype was counted at least ten times. The chain carries TRBV7-9 and TRBJ1-1; 8 bases map to TRBD1. The CDR3 is 14 residues long. Germline V lookup: CDR1 SEHNR, CDR2 FQNEAQ (reference sequence). J lost 9 bases, V lost 0 bases, and 6 bases had no gene match. The CDR3, as DNA: TGTGCCAGCAGCTTAGCGGACAGGGAATTTCAAGCTTTCTTT. Translating gives CASSLADREFQAFF.

This clonotype was recorded many times. The rearrangement joins TRBV6-1 to TRBJ1-1; 11 bases map to TRBD1. The V gene's germline CDR1 is MNHNS and CDR2 SASEGT. CDR3 size: 14 residues. With 7 bases clipped from V and 8 bases from J, the junction kept 9 bases outside the gene matches. This CDR3 is CASTDRGRPAEAFF. The CDR3, as DNA: TGTGCCAGCACGGACAGGGGGCGACCAGCCGAAGCTTTCTTT.

The V gene is TRBV6-2 or TRBV6-3, the J gene TRBJ2-7; D may be TRBD2 (6 bases). V lost 8 bases, J lost 0 bases, and 17 bases lay in between. The germline V gene encodes CDR1 MNHEY and CDR2 SVGEGT. The CDR3 runs to 15 residues. Written as DNA, the CDR3 is TGTGCCAGCGAGGATCGGGCGGGGAGCTCCTACGAGCAGTACTTC. Encoded protein: CASEDRAGSSYEQYF.

In its sample, this clonotype was seen many times. The chain links TRBV20-1 to TRBJ2-7; TRBD1 is a possible D gene (6 bases). The CDR3 sequence is 11 residues long. CDR1 and CDR2 from the germline V gene are DFQATT and SNEGSKA (reference sequence). Trimming removed 6 bases at V and 6 bases at J, with 12 bases between. CDR3 coding DNA: TGCAGTGCCTCAGGGGCTTCCGAGCAGTACTTC. Translation gives CSASGASEQYF.

The rearrangement links TRBV28 to TRBJ1-1, with no clear D. The germline CDR1 and CDR2 sequences are MDHEN and SYDVKM. V lost 7 bases to trimming and J lost 5 bases, with 14 bases between them. CDR3 length: 13 residues. The CDR3 protein is CASNKGIVTEAFF. CDR3 sequence (DNA): TGTGCCAGCAATAAGGGTATCGTAACTGAAGCTTTCTTT.

This clonotype came up a few times. The V call is TRBV28, the J call TRBJ1-2; maybe TRBD1 (5 bases). The germline gives CDR1 MDHEN, CDR2 SYDVKM. Between the trimmed V and J ends, which lost 6 bases and 10 bases, there was a span of 24 bases. The CDR3 has 15 amino acids. CDR3 coding DNA: TGTGCCAGCAGCCCGACAGTCTCGTGGGTCCCTGTCTACACCTTC. The encoded protein is CASSPTVSWVPVYTF.

This clonotype was detected a few times. The chain combines TRBV28 with TRBJ2-5; D unresolved. Germline V gene data show CDR1 as MDHEN and CDR2 as SYDVKM. V was pared by 5 bases and J by 4 bases, with 17 bases between. The CDR3 spans 15 residues. As DNA, the CDR3 is TGTGCCAGCAGTCCGACGGATGTTCTGAGAGAGACCCAGTACTTC. The encoded protein is CASSPTDVLRETQYF. The whole variable domain, remainder taken from reference TRBV28 and TRBJ2-5, is DVKVTQSSRYLVKRTGEKVFLECVQDMDHENMFWYRQDPGLGLRLIYFSYDVKMKEKGDIPEGYSVSREKKERFSLILESASTNQTSMYLCASSPTDVLRETQYFGPGTRLLVL.

There are many counts of this clonotype. V gene TRBV5-1 combines with J gene TRBJ2-7, with TRBD1 as a possible D gene (6 bases). Germline V gene sequence: CDR1 SGHRS, CDR2 YFSETQ. The V end was cut by 4 bases, the J end by 2 bases, with 31 bases between. The CDR3 consists of 20 residues. The CDR3 loop is CASSGRDTGATPLRTYEQYF. The CDR3 DNA reads TGCGCCAGCAGCGGAAGGGACACCGGAGCTACCCCCCTTAGGACCTACGAGCAGTACTTC.

At least ten counts were recorded for this clonotype. This sequence joins TRBV7-9 and TRBJ2-7, with 11 bases matching TRBD2. V shed 3 bases, J shed 3 bases, and the junction held 4 bases outside the gene matches. Per germline, CDR1 SEHNR and CDR2 FQNEAQ (reference sequence). The CDR3 consists of 15 residues. Here the CDR3 reads CASSFLAGGHYEQYF. CDR3 bases: TGTGCCAGCAGCTTTCTAGCGGGAGGACACTACGAGCAGTACTTC.

The chain has TRBV4-2 and TRBJ2-2, with a weak D call TRBD1 (6 bases). CDR1 is LGHNA and CDR2 is YNFKEQ in the germline V gene. This CDR3 is built from 18 residues. The germline V and J ends were trimmed by 2 bases and 5 bases, with 21 bases remaining between them. This chain's CDR3 is CASSQTGPWALGTGELFF. The DNA of the CDR3 is TGTGCCAGCAGCCAAACAGGGCCGTGGGCCCTGGGTACCGGGGAGCTGTTTTTT.

This clonotype was detected ten times or more. One end of the junction is discordant with germline, which a read error may explain. This chain joins TRBV12-3 or TRBV12-4 and TRBJ2-2; D perhaps matches TRBD2 (5 bases). CDR3 length: 12 residues. The CDR3 here is CASRVGPGEPFF. The CDR3 region has the DNA TGTGCCAGCAGGGTCGGGCCCGGGGAGCCGTTTTTT.

This sequence joins TRBV2 and TRBJ2-7; D gene unclear. The V gene lost 1 base and the J gene lost 2 bases, with 15 bases spanning the gap. From germline, CDR1 is SNHLY and CDR2 FYNNEI. The CDR3 covers 16 residues. The CDR3 protein is CASSEVNQLGTYEQYF. The CDR3 nucleotides read TGTGCCAGCAGTGAAGTTAATCAGCTGGGGACCTACGAGCAGTACTTC.

This clonotype was seen many times. CDR3: CASSEARNSPLHF. The CDR3, as DNA: TGTGCCAGCAGTGAGGCTAGGAATTCACCCCTCCACTTT. The chain combines TRBV25-1 with TRBJ1-6, with D unresolved. V gave up 3 bases and J gave up 7 bases, with 7 bases separating them. The CDR3 is made up of 13 amino acids. From germline, CDR1 is MGHDK and CDR2 SYGVNS.

In its sample, this clonotype was seen many times. The chain has TRBV4-2 and TRBJ2-6, with D tentatively TRBD1 (6 bases). V dropped 4 bases and J dropped 0 bases, with 13 bases sitting between them. Germline CDR1 reads LGHNA; CDR2 reads YNFKEQ. The length of the CDR3 is 17 residues. This CDR3 reads CASSRGRQDSGANVLTF. CDR3 bases: TGTGCCAGCAGCCGGGGGAGACAGGACTCTGGGGCCAACGTCCTGACTTTC.

This clonotype was recorded many times. The chain has TRBV5-1 and TRBJ1-2; 10 bases map to TRBD1. Germline V gene lookup returns CDR1 SGHRS and CDR2 YFSETQ. With V trimmed by 4 bases and J by 12 bases, 6 bases remained unmatched. The CDR3 has 12 amino acids. CDR3: CASSADRGDHTF. In nucleotides, the CDR3 is TGCGCCAGCAGCGCGGACAGGGGGGACCACACCTTC.